This T cell receptor (beta chain) originates from a study of blood T cell repertoires in COVID-19. CDR3 size: 15 residues. Germline trimming cut 6 bases from V and 5 bases from J; bases unmatched to any gene: 11. Germline V gene data show CDR1 as SGHRS and CDR2 as YFSETQ. Some clones are missing from TCRdb's copy, which holds only in-frame ones; the method was immunoSEQ multiplex PCR. In the table there are 25,000 to 30,000 clones, around nine tenths of which are singletons. This clone showed up just once. Sequenced: peripheral blood. This chain joins TRBV5-1 and TRBJ2-7; 10 bases line up with TRBD1. The clonotype was recovered from a human donor in a cohort sampled during active COVID-19. This chain's CDR3 is CASTSYDRGLDEQYF. For the CDR3, the DNA is TGCGCCAGCACTTCTTACGACAGGGGGCTGGACGAGCAGTACTTC. Based on the CDR3 plus reference TRBV5-1 and TRBJ2-7, the full variable domain is KAGVTQTPRYLIKTRGQQVTLSCSPISGHRSVSWYQQTPGQGLQFLFEYFSETQRNKGNFPGRFSGRQFSNSRSEMNVSTLELGDSALYLCASTSYDRGLDEQYFGPGTRLTVT.